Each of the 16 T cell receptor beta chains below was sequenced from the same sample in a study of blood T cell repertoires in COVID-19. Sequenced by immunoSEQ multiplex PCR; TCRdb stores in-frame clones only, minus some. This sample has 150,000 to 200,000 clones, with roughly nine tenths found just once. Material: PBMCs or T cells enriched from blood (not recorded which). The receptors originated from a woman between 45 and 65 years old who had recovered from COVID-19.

CDR3 nucleotides: TGCGCCAGCAGCCAAGACGGATCTAGCGGGAGCCGCCACAATGAGCAGTTCTTC. Translated, it gives CASSQDGSSGSRHNEQFF. The chain uses TRBV4-1 and TRBJ2-1; TRBD2 matches at 10 bases. J gave up 5 bases and V 0 bases, and 10 bases lay outside the gene matches. Germline loops: CDR1 MGHRA, CDR2 YSYEKL. The CDR3 has 18 amino acids.

Written as DNA, the CDR3 is TGCAGCGTTGAAATTCTAGCCCGAGGCACCGGGGAGCTGTTTTTT. It specifies CSVEILARGTGELFF. The rearrangement joins TRBV29-1 to TRBJ2-2, with TRBD2 as a possible D gene (5 bases). This CDR3 has 15 amino acids. Germline V lookup: CDR1 SQVTM, CDR2 ANQGSEA. Deletions cut 2 bases from V and 4 bases from J, with 14 bases between.

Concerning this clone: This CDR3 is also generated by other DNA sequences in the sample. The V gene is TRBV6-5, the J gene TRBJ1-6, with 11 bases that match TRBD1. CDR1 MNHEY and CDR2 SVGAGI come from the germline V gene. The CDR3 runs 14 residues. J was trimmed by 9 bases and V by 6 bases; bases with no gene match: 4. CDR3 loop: CASRRGQGGSPLHF. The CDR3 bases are TGTGCCAGCAGGAGGGGACAGGGGGGTTCACCCCTCCACTTT.

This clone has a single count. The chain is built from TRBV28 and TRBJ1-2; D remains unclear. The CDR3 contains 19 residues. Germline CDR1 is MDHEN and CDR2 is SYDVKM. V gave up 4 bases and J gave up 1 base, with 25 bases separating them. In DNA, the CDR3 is TGTGCCAGCAGTTCCACCGACCGGACTAAATGGGCAAATAACTATGGCTACACCTTC. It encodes CASSSTDRTKWANNYGYTF.

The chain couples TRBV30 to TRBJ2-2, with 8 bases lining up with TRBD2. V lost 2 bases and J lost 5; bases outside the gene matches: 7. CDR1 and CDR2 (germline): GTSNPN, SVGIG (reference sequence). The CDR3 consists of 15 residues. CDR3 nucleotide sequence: TGTGCCTGGAGTTGGGAACTAGCGGTTACCGGGGAGCTGTTTTTT. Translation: CAWSWELAVTGELFF. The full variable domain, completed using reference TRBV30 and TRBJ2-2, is SQTIHQWPATLVQPVGSPLSLECTVEGTSNPNLYWYRQAAGRGLQLLFYSVGIGQISSEVPQNLSASRPQDRQFILSSKKLLLSDSGFYLCAWSWELAVTGELFFGEGSRLTVL.

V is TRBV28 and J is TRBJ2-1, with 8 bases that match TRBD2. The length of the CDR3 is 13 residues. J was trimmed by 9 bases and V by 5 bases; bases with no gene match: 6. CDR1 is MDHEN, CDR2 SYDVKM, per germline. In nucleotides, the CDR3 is TGTGCCAGCAGTCCGGGGCTAGCGGGTGAGCAGTTCTTC. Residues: CASSPGLAGEQFF.

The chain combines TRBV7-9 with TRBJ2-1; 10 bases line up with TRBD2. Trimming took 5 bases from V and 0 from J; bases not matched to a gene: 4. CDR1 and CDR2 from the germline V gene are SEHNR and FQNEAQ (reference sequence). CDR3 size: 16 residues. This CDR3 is CASSPLAGGSYNEQFF. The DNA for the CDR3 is TGTGCCAGCAGCCCATTAGCGGGAGGCTCCTACAATGAGCAGTTCTTC.

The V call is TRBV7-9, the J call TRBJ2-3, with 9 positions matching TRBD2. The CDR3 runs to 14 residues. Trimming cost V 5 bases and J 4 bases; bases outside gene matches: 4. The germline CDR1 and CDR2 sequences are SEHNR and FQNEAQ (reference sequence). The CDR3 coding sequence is TGTGCCAGCAGCCCAAGGACTAGCGCAGATACGCAGTATTTT. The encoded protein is CASSPRTSADTQYF.

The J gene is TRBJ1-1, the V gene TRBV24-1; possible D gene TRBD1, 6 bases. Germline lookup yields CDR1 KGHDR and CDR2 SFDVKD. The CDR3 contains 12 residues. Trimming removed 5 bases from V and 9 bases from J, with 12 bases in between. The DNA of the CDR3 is TGTGCCACCAGTGGCGGAACAGGGCAAGCTTTCTTT. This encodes CATSGGTGQAFF.

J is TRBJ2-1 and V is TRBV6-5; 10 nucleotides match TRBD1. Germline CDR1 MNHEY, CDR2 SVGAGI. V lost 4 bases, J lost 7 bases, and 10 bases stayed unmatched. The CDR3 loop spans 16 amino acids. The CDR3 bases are TGTGCCAGCAGTTCCCGTAGACAGGGGGCTGGGAATGAGCAGTTCTTC. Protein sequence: CASSSRRQGAGNEQFF.

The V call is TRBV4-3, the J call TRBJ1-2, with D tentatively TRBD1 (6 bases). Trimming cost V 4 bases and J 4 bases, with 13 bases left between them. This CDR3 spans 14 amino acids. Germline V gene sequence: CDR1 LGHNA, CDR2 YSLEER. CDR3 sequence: CASSLRDTTYGYTF. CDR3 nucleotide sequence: TGCGCCAGCAGCCTCCGGGACACAACCTATGGCTACACCTTC.

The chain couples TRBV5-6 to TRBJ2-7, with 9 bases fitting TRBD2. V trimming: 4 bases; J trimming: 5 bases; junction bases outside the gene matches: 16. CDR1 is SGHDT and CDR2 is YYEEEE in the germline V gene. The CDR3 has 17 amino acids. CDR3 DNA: TGTGCCAGCAGCCGCTCCCTGGGTAGCGGGAGCTGGCACGAGCAGTACTTC. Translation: CASSRSLGSGSWHEQYF.

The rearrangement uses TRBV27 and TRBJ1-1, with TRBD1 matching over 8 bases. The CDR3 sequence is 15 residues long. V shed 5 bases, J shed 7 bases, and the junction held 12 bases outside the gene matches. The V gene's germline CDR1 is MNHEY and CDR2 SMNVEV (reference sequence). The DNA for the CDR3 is TGTGCCAGCAGTGTAACGACAGGGGCTGAGGGTGAAGCTTTCTTT. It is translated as CASSVTTGAEGEAFF.

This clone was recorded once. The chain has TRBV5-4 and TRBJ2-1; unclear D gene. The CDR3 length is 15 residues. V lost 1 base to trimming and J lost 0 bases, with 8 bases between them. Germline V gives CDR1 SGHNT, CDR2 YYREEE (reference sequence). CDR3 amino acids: CASSLLAVSYNEQFF. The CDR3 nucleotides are TGTGCCAGCAGCTTGCTTGCAGTCTCCTACAATGAGCAGTTCTTC. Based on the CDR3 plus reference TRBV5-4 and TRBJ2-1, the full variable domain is ETGVTQSPTHLIKTRGQQVTLRCSSQSGHNTVSWYQQALGQGPQFIFQYYREEENGRGNFPPRFSGLQFPNYSSELNVNALELDDSALYLCASSLLAVSYNEQFFGPGTRLTVL.

The CDR3 DNA reads as TGTGCCGTGCGGTCAGGGGGCAATCAGCCCCAGCATTTT. Translated: CAVRSGGNQPQHF. The chain employs TRBV30 and TRBJ1-5, with D tentatively TRBD1 (6 bases). Deletions cut 8 bases from V and 2 bases from J, with 13 bases between. CDR3 size: 13 residues. CDR1 and CDR2 (germline): GTSNPN, SVGIG (reference sequence).

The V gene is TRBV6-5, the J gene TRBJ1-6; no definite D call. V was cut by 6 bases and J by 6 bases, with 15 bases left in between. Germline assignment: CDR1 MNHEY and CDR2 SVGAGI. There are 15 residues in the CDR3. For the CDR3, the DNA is TGTGCCAGCAGAAGCCCCGGTACGGGTAATTCACCCCTCCACTTT. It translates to CASRSPGTGNSPLHF.